Presented here are 11 T cell receptor beta chains from one specimen sequenced in a study of CD8 T cells in ankylosing spondylitis. Notes on the study in general: Apparently characteristic of ankylosing spondylitis blood was a TCR beta motif (about 8 highly homologous variants).

Their target antigens are unknown. TCRdb fed the 5' RACE reads into MiXCR, producing one record per CDR3 protein. The data hold approximately 300,000 distinct CDR3 sequences, with less than 9.5% observed a single time. Input material: blood, either unsorted or a sorted T cell fraction (not recorded which). These TCRs come from a male donor with ankylosing spondylitis.

The chain carries TRBV6-4 and TRBJ2-1; 11 bases fit TRBD2. The CDR3 covers 15 residues. Germline loops: CDR1 MRHNA, CDR2 SNTAGT. J gave up 6 bases and V 3 bases, and 4 bases lay outside the gene matches. CDR3 residues: CASSDSGREGNEQFF. Written as DNA, the CDR3 is TGTGCCAGCAGTGATAGCGGGAGGGAGGGCAATGAGCAGTTCTTC.

V gene TRBV6-1 combines with J gene TRBJ1-5; 9 positions match TRBD1. J gave up 7 bases and V 6 bases, and 7 bases lay outside the gene matches. The CDR3 length is 14 residues. The germline gives CDR1 MNHNS, CDR2 SASEGT. CDR3 in amino acids: CASSRGQGGQPQHF. In DNA, the CDR3 is TGTGCCAGCAGCCGGGGACAGGGCGGCCAGCCCCAGCATTTT.

The chain carries TRBV27 and TRBJ1-2; 9 nucleotides line up with TRBD1. This CDR3 has 15 amino acids. Germline V gene lookup returns CDR1 MNHEY and CDR2 SMNVEV (reference sequence). The J segment lost 3 bases and the V segment lost 2 bases, leaving 4 bases of the junction unmatched. The CDR3 here is CASSLNRGQHYGYTF. CDR3 coding DNA: TGTGCCAGCAGTTTAAACAGGGGGCAGCACTATGGCTACACCTTC.

This sequence joins TRBV6-5 and TRBJ1-1, with a weak D call TRBD1 (6 bases). The germline V gene encodes CDR1 MNHEY and CDR2 SVGAGI. This CDR3 is built from 11 residues. Trimming left V 6 bases short and J 8 bases short, with 10 bases between. CDR3 nucleotide sequence: TGTGCCAGCAGCACGGACAGAGAAGCTTTCTTT. The encoded protein is CASSTDREAFF.

V gene TRBV16 combines with J gene TRBJ1-1; possible D gene TRBD1, 5 bases. The V end lost 2 bases, the J end lost 0 bases, and 13 bases lay between the germline ends. The CDR3 length is 16 residues. Germline V lookup: CDR1 KGHSY, CDR2 FQNENV. The CDR3 here is CASSQRTGSMNTEAFF. The CDR3, as DNA: TGTGCCAGCAGCCAACGCACAGGATCCATGAACACTGAAGCTTTCTTT.

The chain joins TRBV19 to TRBJ1-4; D remains ambiguous. V was pared by 10 bases and J by 5 bases, with 14 bases between. Looked up from germline, CDR1 is LNHDA and CDR2 is SQIVND (reference sequence). This CDR3 region has 13 residues. The DNA for the CDR3 is TGTGCCACTTCCACAGCCAAGAATGAAAAACTGTTTTTT. Translation: CATSTAKNEKLFF.

This clonotype showed up many times. This chain uses TRBV4-1 with TRBJ1-5; TRBD1 is a possible D gene (5 bases). Deletions cut 4 bases from V and 6 bases from J, with 22 bases between. CDR3 length: 17 residues. CDR1 is MGHRA, CDR2 YSYEKL, per germline. The CDR3 is CASSRGVSGNFGQPQHF. For the CDR3, the DNA is TGCGCCAGCAGCCGAGGGGTGTCCGGGAACTTTGGTCAGCCCCAGCATTTT.

This clonotype was seen repeatedly, ten times or more. The V gene is TRBV12-5, the J gene TRBJ2-7; tentative D call: TRBD1 (6 bases). In germline, CDR1 is LGHNT, CDR2 FRNRAP. Trimming cost V 1 base and J 6 bases, with 13 bases left between them. The length of the CDR3 is 14 residues. CDR3 nucleotides: TGTGCTAGTGGTTTGGCCTCAGGGGTATCCGAGCAGTACTTC. It is translated as CASGLASGVSEQYF.

The chain uses TRBV5-1 and TRBJ2-5; D gene unclear. This CDR3 region has 14 residues. The ends were cut back, 0 bases at V and 3 bases at J, with 9 bases in the middle. Germline V gene lookup returns CDR1 SGHRS and CDR2 YFSETQ. Here the CDR3 DNA reads TGCGCCAGCAGCTTGGCCGGTGCGGAAGAGACCCAGTACTTC. This sequence encodes CASSLAGAEETQYF. The variable domain in full, with the rest retrieved from reference TRBV5-1 and TRBJ2-5, is KAGVTQTPRYLIKTRGQQVTLSCSPISGHRSVSWYQQTPGQGLQFLFEYFSETQRNKGNFPGRFSGRQFSNSRSEMNVSTLELGDSALYLCASSLAGAEETQYFGPGTRLLVL.

This rearrangement joins TRBV7-8 to TRBJ2-3; 11 bases line up with TRBD2. Trimming removed 2 bases from V and 7 bases from J; junction bases left unmatched: 5. Germline-derived CDR1 and CDR2 are SGHVS and FQNEAQ. This CDR3 is 15 amino acids long. The CDR3 sequence is CASSLLAGGLNTQYF. DNA of the CDR3: TGTGCCAGCAGCTTACTAGCGGGAGGTCTGAATACGCAGTATTTT.

The CDR3 nucleotides are TGCAGTGCCAAGTCGGGACAGGGAAATCAGCCCCAGCATTTT. Protein: CSAKSGQGNQPQHF. The genes are TRBV20-1 and TRBJ1-5; 9 bases are shared with TRBD1. Germline V gene data show CDR1 as DFQATT and CDR2 as SNEGSKA (reference sequence). The J segment lost 4 bases and the V segment lost 6 bases, leaving 7 bases of the junction unmatched. This CDR3 region has 14 residues.